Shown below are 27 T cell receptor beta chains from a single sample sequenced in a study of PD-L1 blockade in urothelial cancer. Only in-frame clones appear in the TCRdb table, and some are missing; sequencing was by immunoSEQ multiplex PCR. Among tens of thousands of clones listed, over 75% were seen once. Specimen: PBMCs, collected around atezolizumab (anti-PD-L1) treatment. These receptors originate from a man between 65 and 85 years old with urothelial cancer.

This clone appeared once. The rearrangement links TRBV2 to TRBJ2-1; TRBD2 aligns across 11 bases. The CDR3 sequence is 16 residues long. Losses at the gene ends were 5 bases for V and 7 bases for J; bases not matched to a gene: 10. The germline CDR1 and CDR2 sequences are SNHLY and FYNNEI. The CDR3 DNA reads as TGTGCCAGCAGTCCGGGAACTAGCGGGAGAAAGAATGAGCAGTTCTTC. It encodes CASSPGTSGRKNEQFF. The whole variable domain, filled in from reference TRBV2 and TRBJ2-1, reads EPEVTQTPSHQVTQMGQEVILRCVPISNHLYFYWYRQILGQKVEFLVSFYNNEISEKSEIFDDQFSVERPDGSNFTLKIRSTKLEDSAMYFCASSPGTSGRKNEQFFGPGTRLTVL.

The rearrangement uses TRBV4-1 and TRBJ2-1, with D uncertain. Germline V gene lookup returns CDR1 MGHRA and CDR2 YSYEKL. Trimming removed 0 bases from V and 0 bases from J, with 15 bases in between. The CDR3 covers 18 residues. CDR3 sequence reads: CASSQDAFFDFSYNEQFF. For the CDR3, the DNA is TGCGCCAGCAGCCAAGATGCTTTTTTCGACTTCTCCTACAATGAGCAGTTCTTC.

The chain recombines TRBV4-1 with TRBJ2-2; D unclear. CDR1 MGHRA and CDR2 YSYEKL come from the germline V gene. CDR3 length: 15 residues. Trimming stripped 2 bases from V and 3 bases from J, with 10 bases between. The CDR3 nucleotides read TGCGCCAGCAGCCAATACCCGACACACACCGGGGAGCTGTTTTTT. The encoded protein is CASSQYPTHTGELFF.

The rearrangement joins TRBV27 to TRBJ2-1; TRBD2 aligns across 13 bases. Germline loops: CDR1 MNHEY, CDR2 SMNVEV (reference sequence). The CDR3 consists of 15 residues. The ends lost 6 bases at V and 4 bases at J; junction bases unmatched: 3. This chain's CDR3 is CASSRTSGSYNEQFF. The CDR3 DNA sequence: TGTGCCAGCAGCCGGACTAGCGGGAGTTACAATGAGCAGTTCTTC.

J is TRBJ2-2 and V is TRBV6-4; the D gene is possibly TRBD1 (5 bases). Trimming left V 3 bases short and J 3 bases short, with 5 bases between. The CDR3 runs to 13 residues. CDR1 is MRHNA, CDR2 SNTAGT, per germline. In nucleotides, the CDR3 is TGTGCCAGCAGTGAGGGGCACACCGGGGAGCTGTTTTTT. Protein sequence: CASSEGHTGELFF.

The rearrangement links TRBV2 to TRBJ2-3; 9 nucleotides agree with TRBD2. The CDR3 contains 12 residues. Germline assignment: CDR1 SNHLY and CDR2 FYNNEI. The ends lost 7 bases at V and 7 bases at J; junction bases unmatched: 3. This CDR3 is CASTSGAHTQYF. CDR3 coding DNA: TGTGCCAGCACTAGCGGGGCGCATACGCAGTATTTT.

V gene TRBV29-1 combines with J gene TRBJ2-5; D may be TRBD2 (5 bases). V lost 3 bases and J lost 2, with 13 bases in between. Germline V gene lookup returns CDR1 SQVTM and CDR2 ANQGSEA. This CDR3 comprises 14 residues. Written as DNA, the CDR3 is TGCAGCGTTGACACGGGCAGGAGGCAAGAGACCCAGTACTTC. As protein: CSVDTGRRQETQYF. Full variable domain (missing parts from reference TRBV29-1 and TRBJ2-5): SAVISQKPSRDICQRGTSLTIQCQVDSQVTMMFWYRQQPGQSLTLIATANQGSEATYESGFVIDKFPISRPNLTFSTLTVSNMSPEDSSIYLCSVDTGRRQETQYFGPGTRLLVL.

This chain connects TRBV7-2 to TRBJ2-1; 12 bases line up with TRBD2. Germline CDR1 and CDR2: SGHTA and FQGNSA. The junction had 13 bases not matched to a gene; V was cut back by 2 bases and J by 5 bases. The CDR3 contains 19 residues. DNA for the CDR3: TGTGCCAGCAGCTTAAGGGGGGGACAAGGACTAGCGGGGCACAATGAGCAGTTCTTC. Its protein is CASSLRGGQGLAGHNEQFF.

The CDR3 nucleotides read TGTGCCAGTAGAAACTGGCGGCCTAGGGGGCTCGTCACTGAAGCTTTCTTT. As protein: CASRNWRPRGLVTEAFF. V gene TRBV19 combines with J gene TRBJ1-1; TRBD1 matches at 7 bases. The length of the CDR3 is 17 residues. The germline V gene has CDR1 LNHDA and CDR2 SQIVND (reference sequence). The trim removed 6 bases at V and 4 bases at J, leaving 17 bases unmatched. The full variable domain, completed using reference TRBV19 and TRBJ1-1, is DGGITQSPKYLFRKEGQNVTLSCEQNLNHDAMYWYRQDPGQGLRLIYYSQIVNDFQKGDIAEGYSVSREKKESFPLTVTSAQKNPTAFYLCASRNWRPRGLVTEAFFGQGTRLTVV.

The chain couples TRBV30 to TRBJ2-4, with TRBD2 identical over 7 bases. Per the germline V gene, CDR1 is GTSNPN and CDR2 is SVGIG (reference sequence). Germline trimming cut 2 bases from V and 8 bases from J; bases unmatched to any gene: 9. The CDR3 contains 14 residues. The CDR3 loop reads CAWSTLSGLDIQYF. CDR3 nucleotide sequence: TGTGCCTGGAGTACTCTTAGCGGGCTTGACATTCAGTACTTC. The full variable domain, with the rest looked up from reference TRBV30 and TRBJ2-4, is SQTIHQWPATLVQPVGSPLSLECTVEGTSNPNLYWYRQAAGRGLQLLFYSVGIGQISSEVPQNLSASRPQDRQFILSSKKLLLSDSGFYLCAWSTLSGLDIQYFGAGTRLSVL.

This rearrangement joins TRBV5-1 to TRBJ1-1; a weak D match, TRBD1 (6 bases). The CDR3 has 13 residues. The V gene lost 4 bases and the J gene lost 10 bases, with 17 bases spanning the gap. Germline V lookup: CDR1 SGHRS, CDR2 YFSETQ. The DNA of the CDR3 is TGCGCCAGCAGCGGAGCAGGGGAGATGGCAGCTTTCTTT. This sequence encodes CASSGAGEMAAFF.

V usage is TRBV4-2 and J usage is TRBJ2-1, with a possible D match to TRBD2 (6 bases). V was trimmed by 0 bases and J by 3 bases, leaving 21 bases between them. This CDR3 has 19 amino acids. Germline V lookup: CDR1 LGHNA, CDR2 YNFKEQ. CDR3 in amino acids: CASSQEARVRGGFYNEQFF. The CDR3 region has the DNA TGTGCCAGCAGCCAAGAGGCGAGGGTGCGGGGAGGATTCTACAATGAGCAGTTCTTC.

Here the CDR3 reads CASSLGSGEGTQYF. Written as DNA, the CDR3 is TGTGCCAGCAGCTTAGGCAGCGGGGAAGGGACCCAGTACTTC. The rearrangement joins TRBV11-2 to TRBJ2-5; 7 positions match TRBD2. Germline lookup yields CDR1 SGHAT and CDR2 FQNNGV. V lost 1 base and J lost 7; bases outside the gene matches: 6. The CDR3 has 14 residues.

CDR3 coding DNA: TGTGCCAGCAGTTTCGGACTAGCGGGAGGCCTGGGGGAGCTGTTTTTT. It specifies CASSFGLAGGLGELFF. V is TRBV6-5 and J is TRBJ2-2, with 14 nucleotides matching TRBD2. J gave up 8 bases and V 4 bases, and 6 bases lay outside the gene matches. This CDR3 spans 16 amino acids. CDR1 is MNHEY and CDR2 is SVGAGI in the germline V gene.

The CDR3 spells CSANRLTEAFF. CDR3 in DNA: TGCAGTGCGAACAGGCTCACTGAAGCTTTCTTT. The rearrangement links TRBV20-1 to TRBJ1-1; D is possibly TRBD1 (5 bases). Between the trimmed V and J ends, which lost 6 bases and 4 bases, there was a span of 9 bases. CDR1 is DFQATT and CDR2 is SNEGSKA in the germline V gene (reference sequence). CDR3 size: 11 residues.

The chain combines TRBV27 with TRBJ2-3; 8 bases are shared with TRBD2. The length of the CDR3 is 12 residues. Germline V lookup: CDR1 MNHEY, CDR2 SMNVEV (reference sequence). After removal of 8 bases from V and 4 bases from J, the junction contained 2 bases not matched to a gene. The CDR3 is CASASGSDTQYF. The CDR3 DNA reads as TGTGCCAGCGCTAGCGGGTCAGATACGCAGTATTTT.

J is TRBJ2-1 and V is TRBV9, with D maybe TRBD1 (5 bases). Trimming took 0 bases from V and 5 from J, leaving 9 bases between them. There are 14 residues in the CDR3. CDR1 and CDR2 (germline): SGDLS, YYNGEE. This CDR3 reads CASSVVGRDNEQFF. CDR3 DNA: TGTGCCAGCAGCGTAGTTGGCAGGGACAATGAGCAGTTCTTC.

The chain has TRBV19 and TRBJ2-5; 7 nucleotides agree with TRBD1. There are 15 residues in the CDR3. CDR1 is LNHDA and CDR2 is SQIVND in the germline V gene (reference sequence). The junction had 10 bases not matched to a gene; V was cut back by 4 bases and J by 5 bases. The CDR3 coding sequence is TGTGCCAGTAGTAAACCGACAGGGTTGGGGGAGACCCAGTACTTC. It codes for CASSKPTGLGETQYF.

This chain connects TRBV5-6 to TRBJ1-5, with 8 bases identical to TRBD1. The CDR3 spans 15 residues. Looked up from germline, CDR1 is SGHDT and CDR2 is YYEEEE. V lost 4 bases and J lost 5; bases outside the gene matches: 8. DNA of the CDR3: TGTGCCAGCAGCCTTGGGGGACAGGTATATCAGCCCCAGCATTTT. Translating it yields CASSLGGQVYQPQHF.

The CDR3 sequence is CASSLEGSGRKTDTQYF. The CDR3 DNA reads TGTGCCAGCAGCTTGGAGGGTAGCGGGAGAAAAACAGATACGCAGTATTTT. This rearrangement joins TRBV5-4 to TRBJ2-3, with 9 bases that match TRBD2. The CDR3 covers 17 residues. With V trimmed by 0 bases and J by 3 bases, 8 bases remained unmatched. Germline CDR1 is SGHNT and CDR2 is YYREEE (reference sequence).

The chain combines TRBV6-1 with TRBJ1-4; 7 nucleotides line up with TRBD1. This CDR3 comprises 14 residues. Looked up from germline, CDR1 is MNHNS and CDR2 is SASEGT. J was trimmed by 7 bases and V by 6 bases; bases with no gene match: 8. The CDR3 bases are TGTGCCAGCAGGGAACAGGGGAGGGGTGAAAAACTGTTTTTT. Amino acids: CASREQGRGEKLFF.

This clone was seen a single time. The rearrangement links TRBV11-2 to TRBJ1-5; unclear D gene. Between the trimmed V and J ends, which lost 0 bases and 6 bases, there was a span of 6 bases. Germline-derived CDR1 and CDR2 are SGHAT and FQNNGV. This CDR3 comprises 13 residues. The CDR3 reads CASSLDRSQPQHF. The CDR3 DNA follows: TGTGCCAGCAGCTTAGATCGGAGTCAGCCCCAGCATTTT.

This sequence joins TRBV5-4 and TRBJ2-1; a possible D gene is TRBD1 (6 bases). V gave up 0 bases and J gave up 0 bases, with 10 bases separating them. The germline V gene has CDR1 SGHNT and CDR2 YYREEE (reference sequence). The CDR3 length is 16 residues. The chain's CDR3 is CASSLVGASSYNEQFF. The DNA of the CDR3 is TGTGCCAGCAGCTTGGTGGGGGCTAGCTCCTACAATGAGCAGTTCTTC.

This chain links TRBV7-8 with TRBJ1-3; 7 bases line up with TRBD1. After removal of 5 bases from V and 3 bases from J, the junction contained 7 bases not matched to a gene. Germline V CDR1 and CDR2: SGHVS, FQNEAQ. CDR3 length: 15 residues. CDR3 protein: CASSPQGHFGNTIYF. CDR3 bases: TGTGCCAGCAGCCCACAGGGGCACTTTGGAAACACCATATATTTT.

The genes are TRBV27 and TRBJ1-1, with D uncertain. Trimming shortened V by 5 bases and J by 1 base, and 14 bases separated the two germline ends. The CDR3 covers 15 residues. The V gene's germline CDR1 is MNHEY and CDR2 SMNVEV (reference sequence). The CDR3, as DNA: TGTGCCAGCAGTCCGCCCGGCAGGCCGAACACTGAAGCTTTCTTT. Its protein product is CASSPPGRPNTEAFF.

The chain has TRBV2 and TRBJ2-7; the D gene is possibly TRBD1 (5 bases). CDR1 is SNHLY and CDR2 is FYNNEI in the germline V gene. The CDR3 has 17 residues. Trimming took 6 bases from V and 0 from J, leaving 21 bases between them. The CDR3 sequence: CASRMGQGPMSSYEQYF. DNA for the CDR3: TGTGCCAGCAGGATGGGGCAGGGCCCGATGAGCTCCTACGAGCAGTACTTC. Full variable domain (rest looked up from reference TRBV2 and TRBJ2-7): EPEVTQTPSHQVTQMGQEVILRCVPISNHLYFYWYRQILGQKVEFLVSFYNNEISEKSEIFDDQFSVERPDGSNFTLKIRSTKLEDSAMYFCASRMGQGPMSSYEQYFGPGTRLTVT.

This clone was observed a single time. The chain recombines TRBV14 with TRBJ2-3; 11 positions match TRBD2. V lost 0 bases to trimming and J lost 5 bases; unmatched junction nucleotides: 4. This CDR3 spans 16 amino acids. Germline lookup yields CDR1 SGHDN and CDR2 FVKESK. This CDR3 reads CASSQDLGLAGDTQYF. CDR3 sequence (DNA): TGTGCCAGCAGCCAAGATCTCGGACTAGCGGGAGATACGCAGTATTTT.